This T cell receptor beta chain was sequenced in a study of blood T cell repertoires in COVID-19. Study summary: Samples taken during acute and convalescent COVID-19 were collected in the United States, Italy and Spain. In each case, the material was cDNA or gDNA derived from T cells, B-cell-depleted T cells, or PBMCs.

This table comes from immunoSEQ multiplex PCR, and its TCRdb copy is limited to in-frame clones, with some not included. In the table there are 140,000 to 150,000 clones, 80% to 85% of which are singletons. The CDR3 is 15 residues long. Losses at the gene ends were 0 bases for V and 4 bases for J; bases not matched to a gene: 3. The germline CDR1 and CDR2 sequences are SGHKS and YYEKEE (reference sequence). Enrollment of patients from Seattle took place during active infection, with longitudinal follow-up. This chain joins TRBV5-5 and TRBJ1-5, with 8 bases fitting TRBD1. Sequencing input: peripheral blood. The clonotype comes from a man under 40 with COVID-19, enrolled during active disease. The CDR3: CASSLGGTGNQPQHF. The CDR3 nucleotides read TGTGCCAGCAGCTTGGGAGGGACAGGAAATCAGCCCCAGCATTTT.